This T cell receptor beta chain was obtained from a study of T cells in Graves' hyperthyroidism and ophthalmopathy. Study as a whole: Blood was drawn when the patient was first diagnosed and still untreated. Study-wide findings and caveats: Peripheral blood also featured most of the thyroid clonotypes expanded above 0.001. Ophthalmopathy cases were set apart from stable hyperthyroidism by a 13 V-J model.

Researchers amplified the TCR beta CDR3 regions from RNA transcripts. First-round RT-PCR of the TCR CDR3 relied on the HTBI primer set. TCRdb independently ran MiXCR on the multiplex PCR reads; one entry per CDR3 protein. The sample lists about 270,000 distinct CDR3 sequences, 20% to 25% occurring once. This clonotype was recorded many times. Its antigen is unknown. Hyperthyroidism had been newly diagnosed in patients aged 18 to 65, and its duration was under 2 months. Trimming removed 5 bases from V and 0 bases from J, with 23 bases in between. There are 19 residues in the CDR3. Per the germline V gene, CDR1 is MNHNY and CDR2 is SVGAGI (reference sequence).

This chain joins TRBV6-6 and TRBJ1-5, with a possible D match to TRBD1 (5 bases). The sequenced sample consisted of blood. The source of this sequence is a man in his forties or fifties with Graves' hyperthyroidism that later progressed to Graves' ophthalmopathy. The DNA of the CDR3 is TGTGCCAGCAGTCCCTGGACAAGCCAAAGTGCCGGTAGCAATCAGCCCCAGCATTTT. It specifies CASSPWTSQSAGSNQPQHF.